These 8 T cell receptor beta chains were sequenced from one sample in a study of blood T cell repertoires in COVID-19. Method: immunoSEQ multiplex PCR; TCRdb's copy keeps in-frame clones and lacks some. The table includes about 53,000 clones, 82% detected once. The sequenced sample was peripheral blood. The receptor set was obtained from a human donor in a cohort sampled during active COVID-19.

J is TRBJ2-5 and V is TRBV7-9, with 12 nucleotides matching TRBD1. CDR1 is SEHNR and CDR2 is FQNEAQ in the germline V gene (reference sequence). V gave up 2 bases and J gave up 4 bases; unmatched junction bases: 11. The CDR3 is 18 amino acids. This CDR3 is CASSLRRDRGPVGETQYF. The CDR3 DNA reads TGTGCCAGCAGCTTACGCCGGGACAGGGGGCCGGTGGGAGAGACCCAGTACTTC.

The genes are TRBV6-6 and TRBJ1-6, with TRBD1 matching 8 bases. The length of the CDR3 is 14 residues. V dropped 4 bases and J dropped 9; count of bases not matched to a gene: 5. CDR1 and CDR2 (germline): MNHNY, SVGAGI (reference sequence). The CDR3 DNA reads as TGTGCCAGCAGTTCGACAGGGGAAAGTTCACCCCTCCACTTT. Its protein product is CASSSTGESSPLHF.

The rearrangement uses TRBV7-2 and TRBJ2-7; 9 nucleotides agree with TRBD2. V shed 5 bases, J shed 5 bases, and the junction held 4 bases outside the gene matches. Per germline, CDR1 SGHTA and CDR2 FQGNSA. The CDR3 has 13 amino acids. Here the CDR3 reads CASSHSGGHEQYF. The CDR3 coding sequence is TGTGCCAGCAGCCATAGCGGGGGACACGAGCAGTACTTC. Using reference TRBV7-2 and TRBJ2-7 for the parts outside the CDR3, the full variable domain is GAGVSQSPSNKVTEKGKDVELRCDPISGHTALYWYRQSLGQGLEFLIYFQGNSAPDKSGLPSDRFSAERTGGSVSTLTIQRTQQEDSAVYLCASSHSGGHEQYFGPGTRLTVT.

The chain links TRBV6-2 or TRBV6-3 to TRBJ1-2; TRBD1 is a possible D gene (6 bases). CDR1 and CDR2 from the germline V gene are MNHEY and SVGEGT. The V end was cut by 4 bases, the J end by 7 bases, with 13 bases between. The CDR3 spans 13 residues. CDR3 DNA: TGTGCCAGCAGTTCCACCGACAGGCCTGGCTACACCTTC. The encoded protein is CASSSTDRPGYTF.

The rearrangement uses TRBV7-2 and TRBJ2-2; 9 bases are a match to TRBD2. Germline CDR1 SGHTA, CDR2 FQGNSA. This CDR3 is 15 amino acids long. V was pared by 3 bases and J by 6 bases, with 5 bases of the junction left unmatched. CDR3 nucleotide sequence: TGTGCCAGCAGCTTCCCGGGACTAGCAGCCGGGGAGCTGTTTTTT. Translation gives CASSFPGLAAGELFF.

The V and J genes are TRBV19 and TRBJ2-1, with D possibly TRBD2 on 5 matching bases. Trimming took off 6 bases at V and 10 bases at J, with 19 bases between the two ends. CDR1 and CDR2 (germline): LNHDA, SQIVND (reference sequence). This CDR3 contains 14 residues. CDR3 in amino acids: CASRRRGRSAEQFF. The CDR3 nucleotides read TGTGCCAGTAGACGGCGCGGGCGCTCGGCCGAGCAGTTCTTC.

This clone was counted between two and nine times. V usage is TRBV7-9 and J usage is TRBJ2-7, with D tentatively TRBD1 (6 bases). Germline V lookup: CDR1 SEHNR, CDR2 FQNEAQ (reference sequence). The CDR3 consists of 12 residues. The V and J ends lost 8 bases and 0 bases respectively, with 8 bases between them. The CDR3: CASGGHSYEQYF. The CDR3 DNA reads TGTGCCAGCGGGGGACACTCCTACGAGCAGTACTTC.

The chain employs TRBV3-1 (or the pseudogene TRBV3-2) and TRBJ2-3, with 7 bases fitting TRBD1. Germline CDR1 LGHDT, CDR2 YNNKEL (reference sequence). CDR3 length: 16 amino acids. V lost 0 bases and J lost 1; bases outside the gene matches: 4. The CDR3 region is CASSQDGQGGTDTQYF. The CDR3, as DNA: TGTGCCAGCAGCCAAGATGGCCAGGGGGGCACAGATACGCAGTATTTT.